The following is a TCR beta chain sequence with its context. Trimming removed 1 base from V and 2 bases from J, with 9 bases in between. The germline V gene has CDR1 MDHEN and CDR2 SYDVKM. This CDR3 is built from 15 residues. The data were produced by immunoSEQ multiplex PCR, yet TCRdb's version contains in-frame clones alone and is incomplete. The sample has 45,000 to 55,000 clones; 89% are singletons. The data derive from a study of blood T cell repertoires in COVID-19. Study context: The United States, Italy and Spain provided the acute and convalescent COVID-19 samples.

The source is a human donor in a cohort sampled during active COVID-19. Input material: peripheral blood. The chain employs TRBV28 and TRBJ1-3; D not certain. In DNA, the CDR3 is TGTGCCAGCAGTTTATATCCTGAGCCTGGAAACACCATATATTTT. Translated, it gives CASSLYPEPGNTIYF.